Presented here are 9 T cell receptor beta chains from one specimen sequenced in a study of response to subunit inactivated influenza vaccine. TCRdb recomputed calls from the RT-PCR reads with MiXCR, one row per CDR3 protein. The table has 450,000 to 500,000 distinct CDR3 sequences, about a tenth seen once. Sequenced material: PBMCs from blood, taken about 40 days after vaccination. The receptors derive from a man aged 50 to 60 who received an inactivated influenza vaccine.

This clonotype has only a few counts. The chain couples TRBV6-1 to TRBJ2-1; D is unresolved. Germline lookup yields CDR1 MNHNS and CDR2 SASEGT. The CDR3 covers 14 residues. V was trimmed by 6 bases and J by 8 bases, leaving 17 bases between them. Here the CDR3 reads CASRERASMHEQFF. The CDR3 DNA follows: TGTGCCAGCAGGGAAAGGGCTAGTATGCATGAGCAGTTCTTC.

In the case of this clonotype: A junction boundary mismatches the germline segment, possibly from a read error. The V call is TRBV12-3 or TRBV12-4, the J call TRBJ1-1; D unclear. CDR3 size: 14 residues. CDR3 in DNA: TGTGCCAGCACTTTATGGAGAGAGGGCACTGAAGCTTTCTTT. Its protein product is CASTLWREGTEAFF.

The chain links TRBV3-1 to TRBJ1-1, with a possible D match to TRBD1 (5 bases). The length of the CDR3 is 14 residues. The V and J ends lost 5 bases and 1 base respectively, with 11 bases between them. Germline loops: CDR1 LGHDT, CDR2 YNNKEL (reference sequence). The CDR3 sequence: CASSKADTNTEAFF. The CDR3 nucleotides are TGTGCCAGCAGCAAAGCGGACACGAACACTGAAGCTTTCTTT.

The chain employs TRBV7-2 and TRBJ2-2, with D perhaps TRBD1 or TRBD2 (6 bases each). Looked up from germline, CDR1 is SGHTA and CDR2 is FQGNSA. V lost 1 base and J lost 3, with 12 bases in between. The CDR3 contains 16 residues. The DNA of the CDR3 is TGTGCCAGCAGCTTAGTTCGGGGGCTGGACACCGGGGAGCTGTTTTTT. This sequence encodes CASSLVRGLDTGELFF.

As for this clonotype: A much larger clone differs by one base, so this may be a read error. The chain recombines TRBV20-1 with TRBJ1-6, with 8 bases identical to TRBD1. The CDR3 loop spans 15 amino acids. Germline lookup yields CDR1 DFQATT and CDR2 SNEGSKA (reference sequence). Trimming took 3 bases from V and 5 from J; bases not matched to a gene: 6. This chain's CDR3 is CSASRTGGHNSPLHF. CDR3 nucleotides: TGCAGTGCTAGCCGTACAGGGGGTCATAATTCACCCCTCCACTTT.

This clonotype occurred a few times. V usage is TRBV29-1 and J usage is TRBJ2-7; a possible D gene is TRBD2 (6 bases). The CDR3 totals 13 residues. Germline lookup yields CDR1 SQVTM and CDR2 ANQGSEA. The V end was cut by 4 bases, the J end by 6 bases, with 16 bases between. The CDR3 region is CSVVSAAGLEQYF. The DNA for the CDR3 is TGCAGCGTTGTGTCTGCGGCGGGACTCGAGCAGTACTTC.

J is TRBJ2-1 and V is TRBV7-8; possibly TRBD2 for D (5 bases). The ends were cut back, 1 base at V and 7 bases at J, with 14 bases in the middle. Per the germline V gene, CDR1 is SGHVS and CDR2 is FQNEAQ. The CDR3 contains 15 residues. DNA for the CDR3: TGTGCCAGCAGCTTAGAGGGAGTGAGGAGGAATGAGCAGTTCTTC. Protein sequence: CASSLEGVRRNEQFF.

In this sample, this clonotype turned up a few times. The V and J genes are TRBV11-2 and TRBJ2-5; perhaps TRBD2 as D (6 bases). In germline, CDR1 is SGHAT, CDR2 FQNNGV. V shed 0 bases and J shed 3 bases, with 17 bases lying between them. The CDR3 is made up of 17 amino acids. The CDR3 DNA reads TGTGCCAGCAGCTTAGAAGGCGGATGGCGGGGTAAAGAGACCCAGTACTTC. The encoded protein is CASSLEGGWRGKETQYF.

This clonotype was observed a handful of times. The chain links TRBV4-1 to TRBJ2-2; 9 nucleotides match TRBD2. The CDR3 consists of 14 residues. Germline-derived CDR1 and CDR2 are MGHRA and YSYEKL. Trimming at V came to 9 bases and at J to 1 base, leaving 3 bases not matched to a gene. The chain's CDR3 is CASYSGGNTGELFF. The DNA for the CDR3 is TGCGCCAGTTATAGCGGGGGGAACACCGGGGAGCTGTTTTTT.